This T cell receptor (beta chain) comes out of a study of blood T cell repertoires in COVID-19. The V gene lost 7 bases and the J gene lost 0 bases, with 10 bases spanning the gap. The germline gives CDR1 WSHSY, CDR2 SAAADI. The CDR3 is 14 residues long. The data were produced by immunoSEQ multiplex PCR, yet TCRdb's version contains in-frame clones alone and is incomplete. The data show 150,000 to 200,000 clones, 70% to 80% seen once. The gene calls are TRBV10-2 and TRBJ1-5; tentative D call: TRBD1 (5 bases). The TCR comes from a man aged 45-60 years who had recovered from COVID-19. Sequencing was performed on peripheral blood. The CDR3 DNA is TGCGCCAGCAAGGACACAGATAGCAATCAGCCCCAGCATTTT. Its protein is CASKDTDSNQPQHF.